The 11 T cell receptor beta chains reported below all come from one sample, sequenced in a study of Ad26.COV2.S vaccination and SARS-CoV-2 variants. Some clones are missing from TCRdb's copy, which holds only in-frame ones; the method was immunoSEQ multiplex PCR. Among hundreds of thousands of clones listed, around 89% were seen once. The treatment: about 20 received Ad26.COV2.S at low or high dose, single or two shots; several received placebo; per-sample allocation not given. Day 63 after the first vaccine or placebo injection was the time point for sampling. Sequencing used peripheral blood, obtained in a trial of Ad26.COV2.S vaccine versus placebo. The receptors shown here come from a person aged 18-65 years who received the Ad26.COV2.S COVID-19 vaccine or a placebo.

The V gene is TRBV5-4, the J gene TRBJ2-2, with D possibly TRBD1 on 5 matching bases. Per the germline V gene, CDR1 is SGHNT and CDR2 is YYREEE (reference sequence). Trimming stripped 9 bases from V and 6 bases from J, with 15 bases between. This CDR3 is built from 13 residues. CDR3 nucleotides: TGTGCCACTTACTTAAGGGGCGCCGGGGAGCTGTTTTTT. It specifies CATYLRGAGELFF. Combining the CDR3 with reference TRBV5-4 and TRBJ2-2 gives the whole variable domain ETGVTQSPTHLIKTRGQQVTLRCSSQSGHNTVSWYQQALGQGPQFIFQYYREEENGRGNFPPRFSGLQFPNYSSELNVNALELDDSALYLCATYLRGAGELFFGEGSRLTVL.

This chain links TRBV27 with TRBJ2-7; D not resolved. Trimming pared 4 bases from V and 2 bases from J, leaving 9 bases between. The CDR3 loop spans 13 amino acids. Germline V lookup: CDR1 MNHEY, CDR2 SMNVEV (reference sequence). The DNA for the CDR3 is TGTGCCAGCAGTTCTGGGCCAGCCTACGAGCAGTACTTC. Translating gives CASSSGPAYEQYF.

The CDR3 region is CASSLAFGGPLSYEQYF. CDR3 DNA: TGTGCCAGCAGCTTAGCGTTTGGTGGGCCCTTATCCTACGAGCAGTACTTC. The V gene is TRBV11-2, the J gene TRBJ2-7; D gene uncertain. Germline CDR1 is SGHAT and CDR2 is FQNNGV. The ends were cut back, 1 base at V and 1 base at J, with 17 bases in the middle. The CDR3 is made up of 17 amino acids. Drawing the rest from reference TRBV11-2 and TRBJ2-7, the complete variable domain is EAGVAQSPRYKIIEKRQSVAFWCNPISGHATLYWYQQILGQGPKLLIQFQNNGVVDDSQLPKDRFSAERLKGVDSTLKIQPAKLEDSAVYLCASSLAFGGPLSYEQYFGPGTRLTVT.

The V call is TRBV29-1, the J call TRBJ2-7; 9 nucleotides agree with TRBD2. Germline V gene lookup returns CDR1 SQVTM and CDR2 ANQGSEA. V shed 4 bases, J shed 2 bases, and the junction held 3 bases outside the gene matches. This CDR3 region has 13 residues. This CDR3 is CSVASGVPYEQYF. The CDR3 nucleotides read TGCAGCGTTGCTAGCGGGGTTCCCTACGAGCAGTACTTC.

This clone appeared a single time. The gene calls are TRBV5-1 and TRBJ2-3; tentatively, D is TRBD2 (6 bases). Germline-derived CDR1 and CDR2 are SGHRS and YFSETQ. The V end lost 4 bases, the J end lost 0 bases, and 15 bases lay between the germline ends. The CDR3 covers 16 residues. In nucleotides, the CDR3 is TGCGCCAGCAGCCCCTTAGGTGGGAGGAGCACAGATACGCAGTATTTT. It codes for CASSPLGGRSTDTQYF.

The gene calls are TRBV3-1 (or the pseudogene TRBV3-2) and TRBJ2-7; 9 bases agree with TRBD1. Germline trimming cut 0 bases from V and 1 base from J; bases unmatched to any gene: 7. Germline CDR1 reads LGHDT; CDR2 reads YNNKEL (reference sequence). The CDR3 is 17 amino acids. CDR3 nucleotides: TGTGCCAGCAGCCAAGATTTCCCCGGGACAGGGTCCTACGAGCAGTACTTC. It is translated as CASSQDFPGTGSYEQYF.

The chain employs TRBV7-2 and TRBJ2-7; perhaps D is TRBD1 or TRBD2 (5 bases each). The CDR3 sequence is 15 residues long. Trimming cost V 5 bases and J 6 bases, with 20 bases left between them. The V gene's germline CDR1 is SGHTA and CDR2 FQGNSA. The CDR3 sequence is CASSLRDVGFSEQYF. DNA for the CDR3: TGTGCCAGCAGCCTCCGGGACGTAGGTTTCTCCGAGCAGTACTTC.

The chain uses TRBV19 and TRBJ2-1, with D possibly being TRBD1 or TRBD2 (6 bases each). The length of the CDR3 is 14 residues. Germline CDR1 reads LNHDA; CDR2 reads SQIVND (reference sequence). Trimming took off 7 bases at V and 8 bases at J, with 18 bases between the two ends. For the CDR3, the DNA is TGTGCCAGTAACGGGCGGGACGAGGGGGATGAGCAGTTCTTC. Its protein is CASNGRDEGDEQFF.

CDR3 amino acids: CASSYRAQGGREKLFF. The CDR3 coding sequence is TGTGCCAGCAGTTACAGGGCGCAGGGGGGACGGGAAAAACTGTTTTTT. The V and J genes are TRBV6-5 and TRBJ1-4, with 7 bases matching TRBD1. This CDR3 is built from 16 residues. Germline lookup yields CDR1 MNHEY and CDR2 SVGAGI. V shed 2 bases and J 8 bases; nucleotides not matched to a gene: 11.

This sequence joins TRBV30 and TRBJ1-4; unclear D gene. The germline gives CDR1 GTSNPN, CDR2 SVGIG (reference sequence). The CDR3 sequence is 14 residues long. V was cut by 1 base and J by 4 bases, with 10 bases left in between. The CDR3 loop reads CAWSGRVNNEKLFF. The CDR3 DNA is TGTGCCTGGAGTGGGCGGGTGAATAATGAAAAACTGTTTTTT.

The chain links TRBV30 to TRBJ2-5; 7 nucleotides line up with TRBD2. This CDR3 has 12 amino acids. Trimming removed 6 bases from V and 3 bases from J; junction bases left unmatched: 4. Looked up from germline, CDR1 is GTSNPN and CDR2 is SVGIG (reference sequence). The CDR3 nucleotides read TGTGCCTGCTGGGCGGGGGAAGAGACCCAGTACTTC. Translation gives CACWAGEETQYF. The complete variable domain, with remaining parts taken from reference TRBV30 and TRBJ2-5, reads SQTIHQWPATLVQPVGSPLSLECTVEGTSNPNLYWYRQAAGRGLQLLFYSVGIGQISSEVPQNLSASRPQDRQFILSSKKLLLSDSGFYLCACWAGEETQYFGPGTRLLVL.